The 3 T cell receptor beta chains below were found in one sample sequenced in a study of blood T cell repertoires in COVID-19. Only in-frame clones appear in the TCRdb table, and some are missing; sequencing was by immunoSEQ multiplex PCR. The repertoire consists of approximately 200,000 clones, with approximately 91% occurring once and the leading ten covering around 1.1%. Material for sequencing was peripheral blood. The receptors derive from a man between 25 and 39 years old with acute or convalescent COVID-19.

The chain links TRBV18 to TRBJ1-4; TRBD1 is a possible D gene (5 bases). Per germline, CDR1 KGHSH and CDR2 LQKENI. Trimming removed 5 bases at V and 5 bases at J, with 12 bases between. The CDR3 is 14 residues long. This CDR3 is CASSGFAGNEKLFF. DNA of the CDR3: TGTGCCAGCTCAGGATTTGCAGGGAATGAAAAACTGTTTTTT.

The V gene is TRBV10-2, the J gene TRBJ1-2; weak D call: TRBD1 (6 bases). The CDR3 contains 13 residues. Germline loops: CDR1 WSHSY, CDR2 SAAADI. V dropped 3 bases and J dropped 4 bases, with 9 bases sitting between them. The CDR3 bases are TGCGCCAGCAGTGAAACAGGGTTCTATGGCTACACCTTC. Translated: CASSETGFYGYTF.

This chain connects TRBV5-1 to TRBJ1-2; 7 bases fit TRBD1. J lost 7 bases, V lost 4 bases, and 16 bases had no gene match. This CDR3 is built from 16 residues. Germline-derived CDR1 and CDR2 are SGHRS and YFSETQ. In nucleotides, the CDR3 is TGCGCCAGCAGCATTGGGGCCGAGACAGGGATTTCTGGCTACACCTTC. Translated, it gives CASSIGAETGISGYTF.